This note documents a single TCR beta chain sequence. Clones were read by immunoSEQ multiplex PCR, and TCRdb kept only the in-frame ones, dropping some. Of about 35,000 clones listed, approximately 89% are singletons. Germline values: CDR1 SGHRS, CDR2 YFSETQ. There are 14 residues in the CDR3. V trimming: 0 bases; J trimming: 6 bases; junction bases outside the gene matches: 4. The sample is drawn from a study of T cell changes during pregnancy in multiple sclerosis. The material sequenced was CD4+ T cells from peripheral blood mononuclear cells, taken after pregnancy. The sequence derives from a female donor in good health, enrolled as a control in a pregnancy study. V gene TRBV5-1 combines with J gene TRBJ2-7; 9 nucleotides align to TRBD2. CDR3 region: CASSLDLAGPEQYF. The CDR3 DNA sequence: TGCGCCAGCAGCTTGGATCTAGCGGGACCCGAGCAGTACTTC. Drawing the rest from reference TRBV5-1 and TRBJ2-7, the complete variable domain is KAGVTQTPRYLIKTRGQQVTLSCSPISGHRSVSWYQQTPGQGLQFLFEYFSETQRNKGNFPGRFSGRQFSNSRSEMNVSTLELGDSALYLCASSLDLAGPEQYFGPGTRLTVT.